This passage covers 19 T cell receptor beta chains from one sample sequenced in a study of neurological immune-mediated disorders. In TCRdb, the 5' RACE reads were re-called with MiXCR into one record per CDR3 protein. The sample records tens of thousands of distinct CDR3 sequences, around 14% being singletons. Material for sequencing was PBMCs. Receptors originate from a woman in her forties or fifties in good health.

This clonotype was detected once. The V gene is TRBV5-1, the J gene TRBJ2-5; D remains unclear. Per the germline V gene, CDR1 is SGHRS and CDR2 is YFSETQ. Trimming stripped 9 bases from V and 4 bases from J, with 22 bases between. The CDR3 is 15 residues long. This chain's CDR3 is CAISPLSSSGETQYF. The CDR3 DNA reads TGCGCCATCAGTCCCCTGAGTAGTTCAGGAGAGACCCAGTACTTC.

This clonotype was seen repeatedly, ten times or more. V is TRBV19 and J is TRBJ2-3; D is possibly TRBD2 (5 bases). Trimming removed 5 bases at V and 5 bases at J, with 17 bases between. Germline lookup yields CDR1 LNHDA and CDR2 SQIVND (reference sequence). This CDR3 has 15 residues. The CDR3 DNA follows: TGTGCCAGTAGTTTAACGTCTAGGAGGCAAGATACGCAGTATTTT. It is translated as CASSLTSRRQDTQYF.

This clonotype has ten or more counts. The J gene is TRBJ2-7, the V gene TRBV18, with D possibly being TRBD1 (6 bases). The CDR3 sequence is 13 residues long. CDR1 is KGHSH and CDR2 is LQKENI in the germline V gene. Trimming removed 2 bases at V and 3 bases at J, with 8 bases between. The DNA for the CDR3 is TGTGCCAGCTCACCATTCAGGGGCTACGAGCAGTACTTC. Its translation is CASSPFRGYEQYF. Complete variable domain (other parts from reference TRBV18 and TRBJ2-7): NAGVMQNPRHLVRRRGQEARLRCSPMKGHSHVYWYRQLPEEGLKFMVYLQKENIIDESGMPKERFSAEFPKEGPSILRIQQVVRGDSAAYFCASSPFRGYEQYFGPGTRLTVT.

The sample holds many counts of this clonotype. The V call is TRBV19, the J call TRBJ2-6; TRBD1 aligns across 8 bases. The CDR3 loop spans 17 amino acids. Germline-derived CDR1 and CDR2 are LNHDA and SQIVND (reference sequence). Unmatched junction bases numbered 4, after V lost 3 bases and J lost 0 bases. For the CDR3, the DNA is TGTGCCAGTAGTATCGGGACAGGCTACTCTGGGGCCAACGTCCTGACTTTC. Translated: CASSIGTGYSGANVLTF.

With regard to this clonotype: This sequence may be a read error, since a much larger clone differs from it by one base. The CDR3 DNA reads TGTGCCAGCAGCTTAGTGAAAGACATTCAGTACTTC. Translated, it gives CASSLVKDIQYF. This chain uses TRBV7-8 with TRBJ2-4; D unclear. V was cut by 1 base and J by 8 bases, with 6 bases left in between. The CDR3 is made up of 12 amino acids. Germline V gene lookup returns CDR1 SGHVS and CDR2 FQNEAQ.

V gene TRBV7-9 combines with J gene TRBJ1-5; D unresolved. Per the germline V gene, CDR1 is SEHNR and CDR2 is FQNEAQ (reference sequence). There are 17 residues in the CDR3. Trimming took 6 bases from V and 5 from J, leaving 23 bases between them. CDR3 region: CASSSSPTDGYYQPQHF. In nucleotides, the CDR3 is TGTGCCAGCAGTTCGAGCCCCACGGACGGTTACTATCAGCCCCAGCATTTT.

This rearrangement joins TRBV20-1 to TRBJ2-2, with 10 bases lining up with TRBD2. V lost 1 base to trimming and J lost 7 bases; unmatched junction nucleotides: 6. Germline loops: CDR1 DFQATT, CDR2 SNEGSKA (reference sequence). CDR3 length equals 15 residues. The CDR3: CSARVQRGGIGELFF. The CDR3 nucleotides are TGCAGTGCTAGAGTTCAGCGGGGGGGCATCGGGGAGCTGTTTTTT.

Written as DNA, the CDR3 is TGCGCCAGCGGCATGGGCGGAGACTATGGCTACACCTTC. It is translated as CASGMGGDYGYTF. The chain combines TRBV5-1 with TRBJ1-2, with D unresolved. Trimming took 7 bases from V and 3 from J, leaving 13 bases between them. The CDR3 has 13 amino acids. Germline-derived CDR1 and CDR2 are SGHRS and YFSETQ. The entire variable domain, with the rest obtained from reference TRBV5-1 and TRBJ1-2, is as follows: KAGVTQTPRYLIKTRGQQVTLSCSPISGHRSVSWYQQTPGQGLQFLFEYFSETQRNKGNFPGRFSGRQFSNSRSEMNVSTLELGDSALYLCASGMGGDYGYTFGSGTRLTVV.

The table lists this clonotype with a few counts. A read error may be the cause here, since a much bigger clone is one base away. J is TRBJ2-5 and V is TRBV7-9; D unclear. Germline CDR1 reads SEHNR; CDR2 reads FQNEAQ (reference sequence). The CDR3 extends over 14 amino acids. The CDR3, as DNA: TGTGCCAGCAGCTTGTTCGGCAGCCAAGGGACCCAGTACTTC. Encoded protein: CASSLFGSQGTQYF.

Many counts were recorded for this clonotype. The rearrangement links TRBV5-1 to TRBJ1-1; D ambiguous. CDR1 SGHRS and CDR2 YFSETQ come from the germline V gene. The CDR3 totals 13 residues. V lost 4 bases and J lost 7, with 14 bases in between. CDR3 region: CASSLSAPREAFF. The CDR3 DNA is TGCGCCAGCAGCCTGTCTGCTCCCCGTGAAGCTTTCTTT. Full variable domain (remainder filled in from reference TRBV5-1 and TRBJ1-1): KAGVTQTPRYLIKTRGQQVTLSCSPISGHRSVSWYQQTPGQGLQFLFEYFSETQRNKGNFPGRFSGRQFSNSRSEMNVSTLELGDSALYLCASSLSAPREAFFGQGTRLTVV.

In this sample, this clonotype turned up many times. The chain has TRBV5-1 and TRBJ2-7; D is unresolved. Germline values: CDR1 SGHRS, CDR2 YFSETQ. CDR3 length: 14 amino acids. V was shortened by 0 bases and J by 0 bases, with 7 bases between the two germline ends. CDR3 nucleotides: TGCGCCAGCAGCTTGGGAAGCAACTCCTACGAGCAGTACTTC. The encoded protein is CASSLGSNSYEQYF.

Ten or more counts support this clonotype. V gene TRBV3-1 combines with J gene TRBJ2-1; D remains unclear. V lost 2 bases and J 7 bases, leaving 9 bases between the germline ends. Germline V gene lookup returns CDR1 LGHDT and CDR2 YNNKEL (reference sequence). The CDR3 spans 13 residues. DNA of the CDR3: TGTGCCAGCAGCCAATTTTTAGCAAATGAGCAGTTCTTC. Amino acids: CASSQFLANEQFF.

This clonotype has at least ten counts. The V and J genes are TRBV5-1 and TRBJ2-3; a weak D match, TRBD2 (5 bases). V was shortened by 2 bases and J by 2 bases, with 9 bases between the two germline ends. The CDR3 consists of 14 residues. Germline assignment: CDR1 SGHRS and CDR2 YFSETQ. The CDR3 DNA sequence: TGCGCCAGCAGCTTTGCGGGCGACACAGATACGCAGTATTTT. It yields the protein CASSFAGDTDTQYF.

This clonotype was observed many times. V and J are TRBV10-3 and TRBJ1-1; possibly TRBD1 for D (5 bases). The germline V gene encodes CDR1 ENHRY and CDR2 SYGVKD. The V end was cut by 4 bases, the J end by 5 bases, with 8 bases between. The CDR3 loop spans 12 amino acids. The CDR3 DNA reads TGTGCCATCAGTGGCAGGGATACTGAAGCTTTCTTT. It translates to CAISGRDTEAFF.

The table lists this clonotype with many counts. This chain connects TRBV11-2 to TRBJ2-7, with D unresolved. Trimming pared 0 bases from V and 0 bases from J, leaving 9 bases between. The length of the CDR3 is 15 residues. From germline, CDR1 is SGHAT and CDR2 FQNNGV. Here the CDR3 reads CASSLDSEYSYEQYF. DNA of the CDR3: TGTGCCAGCAGCTTAGACAGCGAATACTCCTACGAGCAGTACTTC.

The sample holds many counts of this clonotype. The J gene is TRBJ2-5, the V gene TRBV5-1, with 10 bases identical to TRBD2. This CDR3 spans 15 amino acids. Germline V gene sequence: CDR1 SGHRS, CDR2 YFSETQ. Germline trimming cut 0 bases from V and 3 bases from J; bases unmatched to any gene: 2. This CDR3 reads CASSLGTSGKETQYF. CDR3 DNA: TGCGCCAGCAGCTTGGGGACTAGCGGTAAAGAGACCCAGTACTTC.

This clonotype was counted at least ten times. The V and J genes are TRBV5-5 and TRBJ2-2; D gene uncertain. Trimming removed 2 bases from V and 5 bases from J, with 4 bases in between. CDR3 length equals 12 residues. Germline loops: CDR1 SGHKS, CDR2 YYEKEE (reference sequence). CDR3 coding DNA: TGTGCCAGCAGCTTCGCGACCGGGGAGCTGTTTTTT. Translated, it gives CASSFATGELFF.

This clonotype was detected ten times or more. CDR3 residues: CSVPPRNQETQYF. Here the CDR3 DNA reads TGCAGTGTACCCCCGAGGAACCAAGAGACCCAGTACTTC. The chain is built from TRBV20-1 and TRBJ2-5; D ambiguous. With 7 bases removed from V and 0 bases from J, the gap between germline ends came to 12 bases. CDR1 and CDR2 (germline): DFQATT, SNEGSKA (reference sequence). The CDR3 spans 13 residues.

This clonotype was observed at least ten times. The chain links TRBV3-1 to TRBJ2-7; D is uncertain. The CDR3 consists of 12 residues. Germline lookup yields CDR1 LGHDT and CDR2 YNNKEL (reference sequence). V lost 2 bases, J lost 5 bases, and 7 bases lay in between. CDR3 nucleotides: TGTGCCAGCAGCCAATTAAACAACGAGCAGTACTTC. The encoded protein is CASSQLNNEQYF.